A selection of T cell receptor beta chains follows, all from one sample in a study of OX40 agonist ivuxolimab in advanced cancers. The method was immunoSEQ multiplex PCR; TCRdb's version includes in-frame clones alone and lacks a portion of them. Seen here are about 53,000 clones, more than 75% observed once, and the top ten hold 2% to 3%. This specimen was CD4+ or CD8+ T cells sorted from blood, taken in a trial of the OX40 agonist ivuxolimab. The receptors come from an adult with an advanced solid tumor such as melanoma, head and neck, liver or kidney cancer. The CDR3 runs from the conserved cysteine through the conserved F or W. Each record gives: V gene, D gene, J gene, clone size, CDR3 protein, CDR3 DNA. D genes are given only for firm matches. Where a row states a size, it is once, few, many or the class of an expanded clone; other rows omit it.

TRBV28	TRBD1	TRBJ1-5	-	CASSLDRVAQPQHF	TGTGCCAGCAGTCTGGACAGGGTGGCTCAGCCCCAGCATTTT
TRBV6-1	-	TRBJ2-6	-	CASSGSHRTGANVLTF	TGTGCCAGCAGTGGAAGTCACCGGACTGGGGCCAACGTCCTGACTTTC
TRBV7-9	-	TRBJ1-2	medium-sized	CASSLKDGPNYGYTF	TGTGCCAGCAGCTTGAAGGACGGACCCAACTATGGCTACACCTTC
TRBV7-9	-	TRBJ2-1	-	CASSLLGDPGGNNEQFF	TGTGCCAGCAGCTTACTAGGTGACCCAGGGGGGAACAATGAGCAGTTCTTC
TRBV5-1	-	TRBJ1-2	-	CASSFSGGGYTF	TGCGCCAGCAGCTTTTCGGGTGGTGGCTACACCTTC
TRBV19	TRBD2	TRBJ2-2	once	CASREAGGRTGELFF	TGTGCCAGTCGGGAGGCAGGCGGCCGGACCGGGGAGCTGTTTTTT
TRBV6-1	-	TRBJ1-1	-	CASSGGGTLNTEAFF	TGTGCCAGCAGTGGGGGGGGGACTTTGAACACTGAAGCTTTCTTT
TRBV9	TRBD1	TRBJ1-2	-	CASSTGGRVEGYTF	TGTGCCAGCAGCACAGGGGGCAGGGTAGAGGGCTACACCTTC
TRBV30	-	TRBJ1-1	-	CAWSAQGRGTEAFF	TGTGCCTGGAGTGCACAGGGAAGAGGCACTGAAGCTTTCTTT
TRBV6-1	-	TRBJ1-4	-	CASTAIGGSNEKLFF	TGTGCCTCAACGGCGATCGGGGGAAGTAATGAAAAACTGTTTTTT
TRBV2	TRBD1	TRBJ2-5	-	CASYGRDRGWKETQYF	TGTGCCAGCTACGGGCGGGACAGGGGATGGAAGGAGACCCAGTACTTC
TRBV7-9	-	TRBJ2-1	-	CASSRAGTGLYEQFF	TGTGCCAGCAGCCGGGCCGGGACTGGATTATATGAGCAGTTCTTC
TRBV29-1	TRBD1	TRBJ1-5	-	CSARGQGSNQPQHF	TGCAGCGCCCGGGGACAGGGGAGCAATCAGCCCCAGCATTTT
TRBV29-1	-	TRBJ1-1	-	CSVPPGEFMNTEAFF	TGCAGCGTGCCCCCTGGCGAGTTCATGAACACTGAAGCTTTCTTT
TRBV29-1	TRBD1	TRBJ2-3	-	CSVAGGMTDTQYF	TGCAGCGTCGCAGGGGGCATGACAGATACGCAGTATTTT
TRBV6-5	TRBD1	TRBJ1-1	-	CASSYSIQGVQTEAFF	TGTGCCAGCAGTTACTCGATACAGGGGGTTCAGACTGAAGCTTTCTTT
TRBV19	-	TRBJ1-5	few	CASQGGVGYQPQHF	TGTGCCAGTCAGGGCGGGGTGGGTTATCAGCCCCAGCATTTT
TRBV5-6	-	TRBJ1-1	-	CASSWGGPLSNTEAFF	TGTGCCAGCAGCTGGGGGGGGCCCCTATCAAACACTGAAGCTTTCTTT
TRBV2	-	TRBJ1-2	few	CASSYNPGPPNYGYTF	TGTGCCAGCAGTTACAATCCGGGACCCCCTAACTATGGCTACACCTTC
TRBV6-1	-	TRBJ1-5	-	CASSEEEGVIRPQHF	TGTGCCAGCAGTGAAGAGGAGGGAGTGATCAGGCCCCAGCATTTT
TRBV7-2	-	TRBJ2-5	once	CASSRVAVQETQYF	TGTGCCAGCAGCCGAGTAGCGGTACAAGAGACCCAGTACTTC
TRBV2	-	TRBJ1-2	-	CASSPMGSIILYGYTF	TGTGCCAGCAGCCCCATGGGCTCAATTATCCTTTATGGCTACACCTTC
TRBV6-5	-	TRBJ1-2	-	CASSPIGQQNYGYTF	TGTGCCAGCAGCCCAATAGGACAGCAGAACTATGGCTACACCTTC
TRBV7-8	-	TRBJ2-1	once	CASSFGGGRDPAGEQFF	TGTGCCAGCAGCTTTGGAGGGGGGCGAGATCCAGCTGGTGAGCAGTTCTTC
TRBV9	-	TRBJ2-4	-	CASSVDLQGVRNIQYF	TGTGCCAGCAGCGTAGATTTACAGGGTGTTAGAAACATTCAGTACTTC
TRBV18	TRBD1	TRBJ1-1	-	CASSGTGVTEAFF	TGTGCCAGCTCCGGGACAGGGGTGACTGAAGCTTTCTTT
TRBV11-2	TRBD2	TRBJ2-7	-	CASSLLAVSYEQYF	TGTGCCAGCAGCTTGCTAGCGGTTTCCTACGAGCAGTACTTC
TRBV25-1	-	TRBJ1-1	-	CASSLRPSEAFF	TGTGCCAGCAGTCTACGACCCAGTGAAGCTTTCTTT
TRBV5-1	-	TRBJ1-1	once	CASKTGRGTGTEAFF	TGCGCCAGCAAAACAGGGAGGGGGACGGGGACTGAAGCTTTCTTT
TRBV7-2	-	TRBJ2-3	-	CASSFLASESTDTQYF	TGTGCCAGCAGCTTTCTGGCTAGCGAAAGCACAGATACGCAGTATTTT
TRBV15	TRBD1	TRBJ1-4	-	CATSREARQGTNEKLFF	TGTGCCACCAGCAGGGAAGCCCGACAGGGAACTAATGAAAAACTGTTTTTT
TRBV6-1	-	TRBJ2-7	once	CASSNGGNGYYEQYF	TGTGCCAGCAGCAATGGGGGTAACGGGTACTACGAGCAGTACTTC
TRBV28	-	TRBJ1-6	-	CASSPGGTDSPLHF	TGTGCCAGCAGCCCCGGGGGGACGGATTCACCCCTCCACTTT
TRBV19	-	TRBJ2-1	-	CASSIRLGLYNEQFF	TGTGCCAGTAGTATACGTCTGGGGCTCTACAATGAGCAGTTCTTC
TRBV19	-	TRBJ1-4	-	CASSTGRRLSNEKLFF	TGTGCCAGTAGTACAGGACGGAGACTTTCTAATGAAAAACTGTTTTTT
TRBV7-2	TRBD2	TRBJ2-1	-	CASSLDGTRGVNEQFF	TGTGCCAGCAGCTTAGACGGGACTAGAGGGGTCAATGAGCAGTTCTTC
TRBV5-1	-	TRBJ1-1	once	CASSFGTANTEAFF	TGCGCCAGCAGCTTTGGGACGGCGAACACTGAAGCTTTCTTT
TRBV5-1	-	TRBJ2-7	-	CASSLSPYQDLREQYF	TGCGCCAGCAGCTTGTCGCCCTACCAGGACCTACGAGAGCAGTACTTC
TRBV28	TRBD1	TRBJ1-2	-	CASGGQGGDNYGYTF	TGTGCCAGCGGAGGACAGGGGGGGGATAACTATGGCTACACCTTC
TRBV18	-	TRBJ1-6	once	CASSPSLGAGSYNSPLHF	TGTGCCAGCTCCCCCTCCCTAGGGGCCGGCTCCTATAATTCACCCCTCCACTTT
TRBV6-1	-	TRBJ1-6	-	CASGRSSYNSPLHF	TGTGCCAGCGGGAGGAGCTCCTATAATTCACCCCTCCACTTT
TRBV6-6	TRBD2	TRBJ2-3	once	CASSYPGRAASDTQYF	TGTGCCAGCAGTTACCCCGGGAGGGCCGCTTCAGATACGCAGTATTTT
TRBV19	-	TRBJ1-4	few	CASSGRDTRNEKLFF	TGTGCCAGTAGTGGCCGGGACACTCGTAATGAAAAACTGTTTTTT